This T cell receptor (beta chain) comes out of a study of blood T cell repertoires in COVID-19. Study details: Some COVID-19 samples were acute and others convalescent; all came from the United States, Italy and Spain.

Per the study methods: Estimates of nucleated cell counts were drawn from the amplification of reference gene primers. The repertoire was sequenced with immunoSEQ multiplex PCR; TCRdb's copy has only in-frame clones and lacks some. That table is the source of V, J and clone size, and D and trimming were worked out from the DNA. The sample records about 330,000 clones, around 87% being singletons. This CDR3 has 18 residues. The germline V gene has CDR1 SGHRS and CDR2 YFSETQ. The V segment lost 0 bases and the J segment 0 bases; nucleotides outside the gene matches: 9. Participant-given clinical history determined each cohort assignment. Cohort 3 donors counted as recovered after two negative PCRs, clearance, or resolved symptoms.

Specimen: PBMCs or T cells enriched from blood (not recorded which). The chain couples TRBV5-1 to TRBJ1-3, with 7 bases identical to TRBD1. The receptor comes from a woman aged 25 to 39 who had recovered from COVID-19. This CDR3 reads CASSLVGTGTASGNTIYF. In nucleotides, the CDR3 is TGCGCCAGCAGCTTGGTGGGAACTGGGACAGCCTCTGGAAACACCATATATTTT.